This T cell receptor beta chain comes out of a study of blood T cell repertoires in COVID-19. In the study overall: PBMCs, B-cell-depleted T cells, or T cells provided the cDNA or gDNA that made up the material.

Trimming cost V 0 bases and J 6 bases, with 12 bases left between them. CDR1 and CDR2 from the germline V gene are SGDLS and YYNGEE. The CDR3 is 15 residues long. Individuals drawn from around 25 US areas were about 18 to 90 years old. Donors of Cohort 3 who recovered were those that had two negative PCRs, clearance, or symptom resolution. Assay: immunoSEQ multiplex PCR; the TCRdb copy retains only in-frame clones and omits some. The table lists 100,000 to 150,000 clones, 80% to 90% of them singletons. The chain employs TRBV9 and TRBJ2-2; D call uncertain. Sequencing was carried out using PBMCs or T cells enriched from blood (not recorded which). The origin of this receptor is a woman in her 50s who had recovered from COVID-19. The CDR3 is CASSVVEVSPGELFF. The CDR3 DNA sequence: TGTGCCAGCAGCGTAGTTGAGGTATCGCCCGGGGAGCTGTTTTTT.